The entry below gives a single T cell receptor beta chain sequence along with its context. Its antigen has not been determined. Per-base quality was not reported, and no clone a single base away is much larger than it. This sample was taken from a study of cytomegalovirus exposure and HLA in healthy donors (dated by TCRdb to about 2017). The study in broad terms: An earlier analysis of some 600 of the donors reported approximately 300 Gb of sequence data and some 110 million unique TCR beta sequences obtained from 180 million or so T cells. An early release that covered around 590 HLA-typed donors contained approximately 300 gigabases of sequencing data and tens of millions of unique TCR sequences. The genetic ancestry cluster associated with self-reported Caucasian donors included about 81% of the approximately 410 genotyped donors. The study was designed to test whether signatures of past pathogen exposure could be identified by cataloging public T cell receptors. Using immunosequencing, the study profiled T cell repertoires from about 610 subjects and related those repertoires to cytomegalovirus serostatus. Along with the approximately 700-subject first cohort, a separate validation cohort of over a hundred different subjects was used. High-throughput TCR immunosequencing, statistical association of individual TCRs with disease status, and machine learning were combined to predict cytomegalovirus infection status. In a later analysis, previously published TCR beta repertoires from 550 to 700 donors were re-analyzed and high-resolution HLA genotyping was added so that TCR occurrence patterns could be studied. Rather than using new phenotypic data, the later analysis identified candidate immune exposures from TCR beta sequences and from how often those sequences occurred across donors. An earlier analysis of nearly 600 of the donors applied high-throughput TCR beta sequencing to assess whether each TCR beta V gene segment acted as functional or pseudogenic. Alongside the repertoire data, information on donor age, sex, ethnicity and CMV serostatus was compiled. Genome-wide SNP genotypes for about 65% of the roughly 700 donors were used in a later genetic analysis, which treated that subset as a discovery cohort. All discovery cohort repertoires had been generated using a single sequencing platform. Class I and class II HLA loci were covered by the typing at four-digit resolution. Typing coverage varied by locus: roughly 620-630 donors for A, B, C, DRB1 and DQB1; more than 500 for DQA1; over 600 for DPA1; around 450 for DPB1. A few DR-DQ haplotypes were treated as single units for association and clustering because of strong linkage in the cohort. On average, around 200,000 unique TCR beta nucleotide sequences were sequenced per donor among 398 genotyped donors of the cohort, with 15% to 20% of those sequences being non-productive.

From its cysteine to its phenylalanine, the CDR3 spans 14 amino acids. Only the CDR3 portion is preserved as DNA: 42 bases, with reading frame beginning at the first base. Between the V and J ends, shortened by 1 base and 6 bases respectively, the junction contains 13 bases. CDR1 and CDR2, looked up from the germline V gene, are MNHNS and SASEGT. In total, approximately 690 healthy bone marrow donors made up the cohort. All cohort members were sampled while nominally healthy, although unrecorded immune exposures were likely present. The donor tested CMV seronegative and was one of the 352 seronegative cohort members. A peripheral blood sample was collected from each donor, and TCR beta sequencing was performed on peripheral blood mononuclear cells. Genomic DNA was extracted from the blood cell samples with the Qiagen DNeasy Blood Extraction Kit. What the research found in general, with its limitations: A later analysis found that most CMV-associated TCR beta chains appeared HLA-restricted, with HLA associations seemingly driven largely by CMV exposure. The classifier was reported to diagnose cytomegalovirus status with high specificity and sensitivity in both the original and validation cohorts. Linkage disequilibrium might explain the correlated functional status among segregating V segments, but an unknown experimental factor could not be ruled out. In a later analysis, the rate of TCR association differed among HLA loci, with DRB1 alleles having the most associated TCRs and HLA-C alleles having the fewest. The only immune exposure information available for the cohort was CMV serostatus. The sequencing pipeline was judged likely to have produced a cluster of highly shared sequence variants as a technical artifact. Some 15 rarely observed V segments, including chromosome 9 orphons, were excluded from the earlier analysis of several hundred of the donors because counts were too low. Broadly in line with IMGT annotations, most TCR beta V segments showed up in productive rearrangements about 87% or about 30% of the time in an earlier analysis of several hundred of the donors. In vitro tests confirmed that a few of the cytomegalovirus-associated TCR beta chains recognize cytomegalovirus antigens. Compared with equally common non-associated chains, HLA-associated TCR beta chains in a later analysis were more clonally expanded and had lower generation probabilities. A further reported finding was that TCR beta sequences accurately predicted the HLA-A and HLA-B alleles for most subjects in the first cohort. Most TCR sequences were seen in very few donors, while some public TCRs were found in many individuals. Compared with the approximately 720-donor mean, donors in an Asian-associated ancestry cluster had fewer N-insertions in productive TCRs, according to a later genetic analysis. A later genetic analysis associated a missense DCLRE1C variant with V-gene and J-gene trimming of TCR beta chains, and an independent cohort replicated the association. Roughly uniform sequencing depth across donors was assumed in presence/absence analyses, although this assumption may not hold. Some IMGT-functional V segments, including TRBV6-2 and TRBV6-3, could not be told apart with the 87-base-pair reads, so those segments were excluded. Several of the top co-occurrence clusters appeared to be linked to parvovirus B19, influenza, CMV and Epstein-Barr virus, according to a later analysis. A total of fewer than 200 TCR beta chains were listed by the study as associated with cytomegalovirus. It was suggested by the authors that the approach could potentially be generalized to other disease states and immunological phenotypes. HLA typing was unavailable for some donors at each locus, so association tests used only the typed subset. When HLA alleles, especially DR and DQ, strongly co-occurred, attributing TCR associations to individual alleles was difficult. The cohort was sequenced for TCR beta chains only, and without alpha or paired-chain data the features that could be detected were limited. Specific HLA alleles were associated with 15,000 to 20,000 TCR beta sequences at a false discovery rate of 0.05 in a later analysis.

The library relied on the immunoSEQ multiplex PCR assay. The multiplex PCR relied on a mix of 60 forward primers for TCR Vbeta segments and 13 reverse primers for TCR Jbeta segments. The CDR3 region of rearranged TCR beta genes was amplified from genomic DNA by a multiplex PCR assay. Amplified TCR beta libraries were sequenced as 87-base-pair reads on the Illumina HiSeq System. The study's processing was this. In a later analysis, some 80 million unique TCR beta chains were counted across the 500 to 850 repertoires, and roughly 10 million of these chains were shared by at least two donors. Raw reads were error-corrected and collapsed into unique sequences by a nearest-neighbor algorithm in which closely related sequences were merged to remove PCR and sequencing errors. V, D and J gene segments were assigned by aligning CDR3 sequences to IMGT reference sequences. For a sequence to be retained, at least a six-nucleotide match to both a V gene segment and a J gene segment was required. Rearrangements were called productive when the CDR3 lacked stop codons and stayed in frame with V and J; all others were non-productive. Following IMGT convention, CDR3 was defined as the stretch from the second conserved V-encoded cysteine to the conserved J-encoded phenylalanine. Sequences without an unambiguous match to a single V gene segment were excluded from the earlier analysis of a few hundred of the donors. In an earlier analysis of roughly 500 of the donors, V segments were called functional above 56.7% productive rearrangements and were called segregating when the between-donor standard deviation exceeded 5%. A statistical classification framework was built to diagnose cytomegalovirus status from the catalog of TCR beta chain sequences. In a later analysis, TCR nucleotide sequences were compared against IMGT/GENE-DB human TR gene sequences so that V and J genes could be assigned. Using the TCRdist pipeline, a later analysis assigned CDR3 sequences along with most-parsimonious VDJ recombination scenarios. In a later analysis, each TCR beta chain was defined by its CDR3 amino acid sequence together with its V-gene family, and reads lacking a unique V-gene family were excluded. As a way to deal with suspected cross-contamination and a sequencing artifact, a later analysis dropped over 550 nucleotide sequences that were highly shared and had low generation probability. For each public chain, a later analysis derived a clonal expansion index from normalized ranks of inferred template counts within each repertoire. In a later analysis, generation probabilities were computed with a VDJ recombination model fitted to out-of-frame rearrangements, and the resulting probabilities were checked against IGoR. A later analysis scored TCR-TCR, TCR-HLA and TCR-CMV co-occurrence with hypergeometric tests, applying a repertoire-size bias correction to TCR pairs. In a later analysis, false discovery rates were estimated by permuting HLA or CMV assignments 20 times. A later analysis grouped co-occurring TCRs with DBSCAN, adding TCRdist sequence similarity when clustering within HLA-allele-positive subsets. Repertoires with fewer than 30,000 or more than 120,000 public chains were left out of co-occurrence clustering, as were a handful of repertoires with anomalous nucleotide sharing. Drawn from immuneACCESS, this table holds only the in-frame rearrangements with V and J called that TCRdb kept. Clones are partly lost; checked studies trace under half to an unresolved V gene and leave the rest unexplained. V and J calls and clone size come straight from that table; D and trimming were deduced from the DNA. The sample table contains more than 150,000 clones; only one count was recorded for 83% of them. The ten largest clonotypes hold 1.6% of the sample.

The receptor was isolated from a man aged 50-60 years in good health and CMV-seronegative. This receptor chain uses TRBV6-1 and TRBJ2-7; tentative D gene TRBD2, with 5 bases matching. Sequenced material: PBMCs. The nucleotides are TGTGCCAGCAGTGAAGTGGGTCGAGGGCGCGAGCAGTACTTC. It is translated as CASSEVGRGREQYF.